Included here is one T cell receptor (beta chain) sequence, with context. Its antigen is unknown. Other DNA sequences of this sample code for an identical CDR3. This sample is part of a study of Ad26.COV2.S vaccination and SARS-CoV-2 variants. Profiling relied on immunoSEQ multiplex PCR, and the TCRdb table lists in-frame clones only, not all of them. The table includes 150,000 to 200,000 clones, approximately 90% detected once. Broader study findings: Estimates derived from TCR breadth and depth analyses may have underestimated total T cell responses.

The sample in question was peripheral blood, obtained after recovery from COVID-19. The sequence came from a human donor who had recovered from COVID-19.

The CDR3 protein is CASSLEGFQETQYF. CDR3 nucleotides: TGCGCCAGCAGCTTGGAGGGCTTCCAAGAGACCCAGTACTTC. The chain couples TRBV5-1 to TRBJ2-5, with D hard to call. This CDR3 is built from 14 residues. CDR1 and CDR2 from the germline V gene are SGHRS and YFSETQ. V was clipped by 0 bases and J by 1 base, with 7 bases between them. The full variable domain, rest sourced from reference TRBV5-1 and TRBJ2-5, is KAGVTQTPRYLIKTRGQQVTLSCSPISGHRSVSWYQQTPGQGLQFLFEYFSETQRNKGNFPGRFSGRQFSNSRSEMNVSTLELGDSALYLCASSLEGFQETQYFGPGTRLLVL.